The following is a T cell receptor beta chain sequence with its context. This specimen comes from a study of blood T cell repertoires in COVID-19. Background on the study: Samples of COVID-19 (acute and convalescent) were obtained from the United States, Italy and Spain. T cells, B-cell-depleted T cells, or PBMCs supplied cDNA or gDNA.

Per the study methods: Reference gene primer amplification in the assay estimated nucleated cell counts. Here immunoSEQ multiplex PCR was the method, and the copy in TCRdb shows in-frame clones only, minus some. That table is the source of V, J and clone size, and D and trimming were worked out from the DNA. The sample includes 350,000 to 450,000 clones, 85% of them seen just once. The CDR3 is 15 residues long. V was clipped by 5 bases and J by 1 base, with 12 bases between them. CDR1 is SEHNR, CDR2 FQNEAQ, per germline (reference sequence). This sequence joins TRBV7-9 and TRBJ1-3; D not certain. The specimen was peripheral blood. The sequence derives from a woman aged 18-35 years with acute or convalescent COVID-19. CDR3 in DNA: TGTGCCAGCAGCCCCACTGGTGGTTCTGGAAACACCATATATTTT. This gives the protein CASSPTGGSGNTIYF.